This entry lists 8 T cell receptor beta chains sequenced from one sample in a study of blood T cell repertoires in COVID-19. Profiled with immunoSEQ multiplex PCR; TCRdb holds only in-frame clones, not every one. The sample includes around 250,000 clones, roughly nine tenths of them seen just once. Source material: peripheral blood. These receptors were taken from a woman in her thirties or forties who had recovered from COVID-19.

This clone showed up just a few times. The chain uses TRBV7-9 and TRBJ2-1; 9 bases fit TRBD2. After removal of 1 base from V and 5 bases from J, the junction contained 15 bases not matched to a gene. Germline V lookup: CDR1 SEHNR, CDR2 FQNEAQ (reference sequence). The CDR3 spans 19 residues. Written as DNA, the CDR3 is TGTGCCAGCAGCTTAGGGGCCCACGGACTAGCGAGAGGGGACAATGAGCAGTTCTTC. This codes for CASSLGAHGLARGDNEQFF.

The rearrangement uses TRBV7-7 and TRBJ2-7; the D gene is possibly TRBD2 (6 bases). The CDR3 has 13 residues. Between the trimmed V and J ends, which lost 4 bases and 3 bases, there was a span of 10 bases. Germline loops: CDR1 SSHAT, CDR2 FNYEAQ (reference sequence). The CDR3 coding sequence is TGTGCCAGCAGCTCGGGGGTCTTCTACGAGCAGTACTTC. Amino acid sequence: CASSSGVFYEQYF.

The chain carries TRBV5-1 and TRBJ2-7; tentative D call: TRBD1 (5 bases). V lost 2 bases and J lost 1, with 16 bases in between. Germline V lookup: CDR1 SGHRS, CDR2 YFSETQ. The CDR3 length is 16 residues. CDR3 region: CASSLQPLRTSYEQYF. The CDR3 DNA follows: TGCGCCAGCAGCTTACAGCCTCTCCGGACATCCTACGAGCAGTACTTC.

V and J are TRBV9 and TRBJ2-7; 10 bases agree with TRBD1. Per germline, CDR1 SGDLS and CDR2 YYNGEE. V was clipped by 3 bases and J by 4 bases; unmatched bases: 1. This CDR3 comprises 13 residues. The CDR3 DNA follows: TGTGCCAGCAGCGGACAGGGGGCTTACGAGCAGTACGTC. Translated, it gives CASSGQGAYEQYV.

This clone was counted once. The chain joins TRBV9 to TRBJ2-5; 10 bases agree with TRBD1. The CDR3 is 14 amino acids. V lost 3 bases, J lost 7 bases, and 6 bases stayed unmatched. Germline V gives CDR1 SGDLS, CDR2 YYNGEE. The CDR3 sequence is CASSGQGAGGTQYF. The CDR3 bases are TGTGCCAGCAGCGGACAGGGGGCAGGGGGGACCCAGTACTTC.

This chain joins TRBV28 and TRBJ1-4; D remains unclear. The CDR3 is 14 residues long. V was shortened by 3 bases and J by 0 bases, with 5 bases between the two germline ends. The germline V gene has CDR1 MDHEN and CDR2 SYDVKM. CDR3 DNA: TGTGCCAGCAGTTTGTCAGCAACTAATGAAAAACTGTTTTTT. This translates into CASSLSATNEKLFF.

J is TRBJ1-2 and V is TRBV13, with no clear D. The germline CDR1 and CDR2 sequences are PRHDT and FYEKMQ (reference sequence). The CDR3 runs to 15 residues. Trimming cost V 1 base and J 5 bases, with 14 bases left between them. The CDR3 protein is CASSLVGDTLYGYTF. For the CDR3, the DNA is TGTGCCAGCAGCTTAGTGGGCGACACCTTATATGGCTACACCTTC.

The chain carries TRBV5-1 and TRBJ2-2; D is undetermined. Between the trimmed V and J ends, which lost 2 bases and 1 base, there was a span of 6 bases. This CDR3 contains 14 residues. Looked up from germline, CDR1 is SGHRS and CDR2 is YFSETQ. The CDR3 DNA is TGCGCCAGCAGCTTAAAACAGAACACCGGGGAGCTGTTTTTT. Translated, it gives CASSLKQNTGELFF.